The clone carrying this TCR beta chain was detected a few times. No antigen is known for it. In germline, CDR1 is MNHEY, CDR2 SVGAGI. Trimming left V 0 bases short and J 6 bases short, with 9 bases between. The CDR3 is 13 amino acids. TCRdb reprocessed the reads via MiXCR and lists one record per CDR3 protein. Seen here are around 78,000 distinct CDR3 sequences, roughly 39% observed once, and the top ten hold 85% to 95%. These data belong to a study of T cell repertoires in cytomegalovirus infection. Study-wide context: Indications came from public TCR beta signatures; they pointed to CMV infection and to a matching HLA type. Findings and caveats of the study: The ex vivo response was dominated by HLA-C-restricted CMV-specific TCR beta clonotypes.

This clonotype originated in a human donor in good health (CMV status not recorded). Some clones in this sample may be carry-over from other donors' samples. Specimen: CD8+ T cells from cultured PBMCs, collected from culture after CMV antigen stimulation. The chain couples TRBV6-5 to TRBJ2-7, with D hard to call. The CDR3 DNA follows: TGTGCCAGCAGTTACTCTTTATGGGTCGAGCAGTACTTC. Translating gives CASSYSLWVEQYF.